The 27 T cell receptor beta chains reported below all come from one sample, sequenced in a study of T cells in Graves' hyperthyroidism and ophthalmopathy. It was RNA transcripts that yielded the amplified TCR beta CDR3 regions. The TCR CDR3 was amplified in a first-round RT-PCR using the HTBI primer set. Each CDR3 protein gets one entry after TCRdb re-called the multiplex PCR reads with MiXCR. This sample has about 570,000 distinct CDR3 sequences, with 11% to 15% found just once. Material: blood. These receptors were obtained from a woman in her thirties or forties with Graves' hyperthyroidism.

The table lists this clonotype with many counts. The chain recombines TRBV20-1 with TRBJ1-2; 7 bases line up with TRBD1. This CDR3 has 13 amino acids. V was pared by 6 bases and J by 2 bases, with 6 bases of the junction left unmatched. The germline gives CDR1 DFQATT, CDR2 SNEGSKA (reference sequence). The CDR3 reads CSATLQGNYGYTF. In DNA form, the CDR3 reads TGCAGTGCAACCTTACAGGGGAACTATGGCTACACCTTC.

This clonotype was detected ten times or more. The chain recombines TRBV12-3 or TRBV12-4 with TRBJ2-4, with TRBD1 matching 11 bases. J was trimmed by 7 bases and V by 8 bases; bases with no gene match: 7. This CDR3 contains 14 residues. CDR3 nucleotides: TGTGCCAGCGTTCGGACAGGGGGCCGGAACATTCAGTACTTC. It translates to CASVRTGGRNIQYF.

In its sample, this clonotype was seen many times. The chain links TRBV5-1 to TRBJ2-1; possibly TRBD2 for D (6 bases). In germline, CDR1 is SGHRS, CDR2 YFSETQ. Trimming cost V 7 bases and J 8 bases, with 13 bases left between them. The CDR3 length is 12 residues. The CDR3 here is CASQIRRDEQFF. The CDR3 bases are TGCGCCAGCCAAATTCGGAGGGATGAGCAGTTCTTC. Drawing the rest from reference TRBV5-1 and TRBJ2-1, the complete variable domain is KAGVTQTPRYLIKTRGQQVTLSCSPISGHRSVSWYQQTPGQGLQFLFEYFSETQRNKGNFPGRFSGRQFSNSRSEMNVSTLELGDSALYLCASQIRRDEQFFGPGTRLTVL.

This clonotype was observed many times. The gene calls are TRBV3-1 and TRBJ1-4; D unresolved. CDR3 length: 16 residues. V shed 2 bases and J shed 8 bases, with 18 bases lying between them. The V gene's germline CDR1 is LGHDT and CDR2 YNNKEL (reference sequence). CDR3: CASSQRVTGAREKLFF. CDR3 nucleotide sequence: TGTGCCAGCAGCCAACGGGTCACGGGCGCACGGGAAAAACTGTTTTTT.

This clonotype showed up just a few times. The rearrangement joins TRBV15 to TRBJ2-1; TRBD1 might be the D (6 bases). The CDR3 loop spans 13 amino acids. In germline, CDR1 is LNHNV, CDR2 YYDKDF (reference sequence). Trimming cost V 8 bases and J 5 bases, with 13 bases left between them. CDR3 amino acids: CATGKAGDNEQFF. The CDR3 DNA is TGTGCCACCGGAAAAGCAGGGGACAATGAGCAGTTCTTC.

This clonotype was recorded many times. The chain joins TRBV6-1 to TRBJ2-3; TRBD1 or TRBD2 may be the D gene (6 bases each). Deletions cut 4 bases from V and 0 bases from J, with 17 bases between. Looked up from germline, CDR1 is MNHNS and CDR2 is SASEGT. The CDR3 covers 17 residues. CDR3 loop: CASSAFTQGTSTDTQYF. The CDR3 nucleotides are TGTGCCAGCAGTGCCTTTACGCAGGGGACTAGCACAGATACGCAGTATTTT.

The rearrangement uses TRBV20-1 and TRBJ1-5; a weak D match, TRBD1 (6 bases). Germline V gene data show CDR1 as DFQATT and CDR2 as SNEGSKA (reference sequence). The CDR3 loop spans 13 amino acids. V was pared by 5 bases and J by 5 bases, with 13 bases between. CDR3 bases: TGCAGTGCTCGACGGGGGCGGGATCAGCCCCAGCATTTT. This sequence encodes CSARRGRDQPQHF.

This clonotype showed up many times. This rearrangement joins TRBV5-1 to TRBJ2-5; possibly TRBD2 for D (5 bases). The germline gives CDR1 SGHRS, CDR2 YFSETQ. The CDR3 runs to 17 residues. Trimming took 1 base from V and 5 from J, leaving 21 bases between them. The CDR3 DNA follows: TGCGCCAGCAGCTTGAGCGTCGGGGATTCTACTTTGGAGACCCAGTACTTC. Translation: CASSLSVGDSTLETQYF.

This clonotype has only a few counts. The chain recombines TRBV24-1 with TRBJ2-1, with D tentatively TRBD1 or TRBD2 (5 bases each). CDR1 and CDR2 (germline): KGHDR, SFDVKD. There are 15 residues in the CDR3. The V and J ends lost 5 bases and 10 bases respectively, with 20 bases between them. CDR3 residues: CATSAPGAPTREQFF. In DNA form, the CDR3 reads TGTGCCACCAGTGCCCCCGGGGCCCCCACAAGGGAGCAGTTCTTC.

The chain joins TRBV19 to TRBJ1-2; no clear D. Between the trimmed V and J ends, which lost 6 bases and 6 bases, there was a span of 8 bases. The germline V gene has CDR1 LNHDA and CDR2 SQIVND (reference sequence). There are 11 residues in the CDR3. The DNA of the CDR3 is TGTGCCAGTAGCTTTATCGATGGCTACACCTTC. Translating it yields CASSFIDGYTF.

The V call is TRBV7-9, the J call TRBJ2-5; D is ambiguous. Deletions cut 4 bases from V and 5 bases from J, with 14 bases between. The CDR3 contains 14 residues. CDR1 is SEHNR, CDR2 FQNEAQ, per germline (reference sequence). In nucleotides, the CDR3 is TGTGCCAGCAGCTCCACAGTGGGGTGGGAGACCCAGTACTTC. Translating gives CASSSTVGWETQYF.

This clonotype has only a few counts. The rearrangement uses TRBV29-1 and TRBJ2-3; 11 nucleotides align to TRBD2. From germline, CDR1 is SQVTM and CDR2 ANQGSEA. The V segment lost 7 bases and the J segment 2 bases; nucleotides outside the gene matches: 2. The CDR3 is made up of 13 amino acids. The CDR3 spells CSGLAGITDTQYF. CDR3 DNA sequence: TGCAGCGGACTAGCGGGAATCACAGATACGCAGTATTTT.

This clonotype was detected ten times or more. The chain uses TRBV10-3 and TRBJ2-2; no firm D call. The CDR3 is 12 residues long. Trimming shortened V by 2 bases and J by 4 bases, and 2 bases separated the two germline ends. Germline V CDR1 and CDR2: ENHRY, SYGVKD. In DNA form, the CDR3 reads TGTGCCATCAGTGAGGCCACCGGGGAGCTGTTTTTT. Translating gives CAISEATGELFF.

In its sample, this clonotype was seen many times. The chain is built from TRBV28 and TRBJ2-1; TRBD2 agrees at 13 bases. This CDR3 is 15 amino acids long. V trimming: 5 bases; J trimming: 4 bases; junction bases outside the gene matches: 2. In germline, CDR1 is MDHEN, CDR2 SYDVKM. CDR3 DNA sequence: TGTGCCAGCAGTCGGACTAGCGGGGGTTACAATGAGCAGTTCTTC. Protein sequence: CASSRTSGGYNEQFF.

A few counts support this clonotype. The chain carries TRBV20-1 and TRBJ2-5; D is uncertain. CDR1 is DFQATT and CDR2 is SNEGSKA in the germline V gene (reference sequence). V lost 0 bases and J 0 bases, leaving 14 bases between the germline ends. This CDR3 spans 16 amino acids. The CDR3 sequence is CSARDESSLYQETQYF. The CDR3, as DNA: TGCAGTGCTAGAGATGAAAGTTCTTTGTACCAAGAGACCCAGTACTTC.

The sample holds many counts of this clonotype. J is TRBJ2-3 and V is TRBV7-2, with 10 bases lining up with TRBD2. The ends lost 4 bases at V and 3 bases at J; junction bases unmatched: 4. The CDR3 covers 15 residues. The germline CDR1 and CDR2 sequences are SGHTA and FQGNSA. In DNA, the CDR3 is TGTGCCAGCAGCTCTGGACTAGCGGAAACAGATACGCAGTATTTT. Protein product: CASSSGLAETDTQYF.

This clonotype was detected a few times. The rearrangement links TRBV6-1 to TRBJ2-1; TRBD2 aligns across 10 bases. The germline gives CDR1 MNHNS, CDR2 SASEGT. The junction had 3 bases not matched to a gene; V was cut back by 6 bases and J by 7 bases. The CDR3 totals 13 residues. CDR3 coding DNA: TGTGCCAGCAGGGCTAGCGGGGGTAATGAGCAGTTCTTC. Translated: CASRASGGNEQFF.

This clonotype has more than one count but fewer than ten. The gene calls are TRBV28 and TRBJ1-5, with D uncertain. V lost 7 bases, J lost 3 bases, and 13 bases lay in between. Per the germline V gene, CDR1 is MDHEN and CDR2 is SYDVKM. The length of the CDR3 is 14 residues. This CDR3 reads CASKGNRDNQPQHF. The DNA for the CDR3 is TGTGCCAGCAAAGGGAACAGAGACAATCAGCCCCAGCATTTT.

The rearrangement joins TRBV5-1 to TRBJ2-7; TRBD2 matches 12 bases. The CDR3 contains 17 residues. Germline loops: CDR1 SGHRS, CDR2 YFSETQ. Trimming removed 4 bases from V and 3 bases from J; junction bases left unmatched: 11. In nucleotides, the CDR3 is TGCGCCAGCAGCCGGACTAGCGGGACTCAGGTACGCTACGAGCAGTACTTC. Residues: CASSRTSGTQVRYEQYF.

This clonotype was recorded many times. The J gene is TRBJ2-5, the V gene TRBV20-1; possibly TRBD1 or TRBD2 for D (5 bases each). The V and J ends lost 0 bases and 1 base respectively, with 15 bases between them. Germline V CDR1 and CDR2: DFQATT, SNEGSKA (reference sequence). The CDR3 has 16 amino acids. The CDR3, as DNA: TGCAGTGCTAGAGAAGGGACGGGCGCCTCCCAAGAGACCCAGTACTTC. It is translated as CSAREGTGASQETQYF.

This clonotype was detected ten times or more. This chain connects TRBV12-3 or TRBV12-4 to TRBJ2-1; D is perhaps TRBD2 (6 bases). Trimming cost V 5 bases and J 0 bases, with 17 bases left between them. CDR3 length: 17 residues. The CDR3 sequence: CASSGYSGVGSYNEQFF. The CDR3 bases are TGTGCCAGCAGTGGATATAGCGGAGTGGGCTCCTACAATGAGCAGTTCTTC.

Many counts were recorded for this clonotype. The V and J genes are TRBV18 and TRBJ1-2; D not certain. With 2 bases removed from V and 4 bases from J, the gap between germline ends came to 8 bases. CDR3 length equals 13 residues. Looked up from germline, CDR1 is KGHSH and CDR2 is LQKENI. CDR3 sequence: CASSPNESYGYTF. The CDR3 DNA follows: TGTGCCAGCTCACCAAATGAAAGCTATGGCTACACCTTC.

This clonotype was recorded many times. The chain is built from TRBV5-6 and TRBJ1-2, with TRBD1 as a possible D gene (5 bases). The V gene lost 0 bases and the J gene lost 7 bases, with 13 bases spanning the gap. This CDR3 has 14 amino acids. Germline V gene sequence: CDR1 SGHDT, CDR2 YYEEEE. For the CDR3, the DNA is TGTGCCAGCAGCTTGGCCCGGACACTGTCTGGCTACACCTTC. Protein: CASSLARTLSGYTF.

In its sample, this clonotype was seen many times. This chain links TRBV2 with TRBJ2-4, with 7 bases that match TRBD1. The CDR3 spans 14 residues. The trim removed 7 bases at V and 16 bases at J, leaving 19 bases unmatched. Germline V lookup: CDR1 SNHLY, CDR2 FYNNEI. The CDR3: CASIETLSGTDLYF. CDR3 nucleotides: TGTGCCAGCATCGAGACATTATCCGGGACAGACTTATACTTC.

This clonotype was detected many times. CDR3 sequence reads: CASSPWRADTQYF. The CDR3 bases are TGTGCCAGCAGTCCTTGGAGGGCCGATACGCAGTATTTT. The rearrangement links TRBV27 to TRBJ2-3; a possible D gene is TRBD2 (6 bases). The CDR3 length is 13 residues. V shed 5 bases and J shed 6 bases, with 12 bases lying between them. Germline CDR1 and CDR2: MNHEY and SMNVEV (reference sequence).

Details on this clonotype: A read error may account for a junction end that differs from germline. The chain combines TRBV28 with TRBJ2-2; 10 bases line up with TRBD1. This CDR3 is built from 16 residues. Germline V gene lookup returns CDR1 MDHEN and CDR2 SYDVKM. CDR3 loop: CASSSDRGRDTGELLF. DNA of the CDR3: TGTGCCAGCAGTTCAGACAGGGGGCGGGACACCGGGGAGCTGCTTTTT. Supplemented by reference TRBV28 and TRBJ2-2, the full variable domain reads DVKVTQSSRYLVKRTGEKVFLECVQDMDHENMFWYRQDPGLGLRLIYFSYDVKMKEKGDIPEGYSVSREKKERFSLILESASTNQTSMYLCASSSDRGRDTGELLFGEGSRLTVL.

The chain employs TRBV5-1 and TRBJ1-1; 9 nucleotides align to TRBD1. J gave up 4 bases and V 5 bases, and 6 bases lay outside the gene matches. Germline values: CDR1 SGHRS, CDR2 YFSETQ. The CDR3 is made up of 14 amino acids. The CDR3 spells CASRDRGGSTEAFF. Written as DNA, the CDR3 is TGCGCCAGCAGGGACAGGGGTGGAAGCACTGAAGCTTTCTTT. The entire variable domain, with the rest obtained from reference TRBV5-1 and TRBJ1-1, is as follows: KAGVTQTPRYLIKTRGQQVTLSCSPISGHRSVSWYQQTPGQGLQFLFEYFSETQRNKGNFPGRFSGRQFSNSRSEMNVSTLELGDSALYLCASRDRGGSTEAFFGQGTRLTVV.